These 24 T cell receptor beta chains were all obtained from the same sample, sequenced in a study of cytomegalovirus exposure and HLA in healthy donors (dated by TCRdb to about 2017). Library preparation used the immunoSEQ multiplex PCR assay. The multiplex PCR relied on a mix of 60 forward primers for TCR Vbeta segments and 13 reverse primers for TCR Jbeta segments. TCRdb mirrors the immuneACCESS table, restricted to in-frame sequences. Some clones are absent from its copies; in checked studies, under half trace to an unresolved V gene, and the reason for the others is unknown. The sample data list hundreds of thousands of clones, and approximately 85% of these were observed just once. 0.2% to 0.25% of the sample goes to the ten largest clones. Material: PBMCs. The receptors here all came from a girl aged 2 to 10 in good health and CMV-seronegative.

V gene TRBV30 combines with J gene TRBJ1-5; 7 nucleotides align to TRBD1. The V segment lost 4 bases and the J segment 6 bases; nucleotides outside the gene matches: 6. The CDR3 length is 13 residues. The germline gives CDR1 GTSNPN, CDR2 SVGIG (reference sequence). The CDR3 DNA follows: TGTGCCTGGACTAAACAGGGGAGTCAGCCCCAGCATTTT. Protein: CAWTKQGSQPQHF. Supplemented by reference TRBV30 and TRBJ1-5, the full variable domain reads SQTIHQWPATLVQPVGSPLSLECTVEGTSNPNLYWYRQAAGRGLQLLFYSVGIGQISSEVPQNLSASRPQDRQFILSSKKLLLSDSGFYLCAWTKQGSQPQHFGDGTRLSIL.

The chain employs TRBV30 and TRBJ1-5; a possible D gene is TRBD1 (6 bases). CDR3 length equals 15 residues. Germline loops: CDR1 GTSNPN, CDR2 SVGIG (reference sequence). With 2 bases removed from V and 1 base from J, the gap between germline ends came to 12 bases. The CDR3 loop is CAWSHPGESNQPQHF. The CDR3 nucleotides read TGTGCCTGGAGTCACCCAGGGGAGAGCAATCAGCCCCAGCATTTT.

The DNA of the CDR3 is TGTGCCAGCAGCCAGGGACACCTAAGCTCTGGAAACACCATATATTTT. Its translation is CASSQGHLSSGNTIYF. The chain combines TRBV5-6 with TRBJ1-3, with D tentatively TRBD1 (6 bases). Germline CDR1 reads SGHDT; CDR2 reads YYEEEE. V was cut by 4 bases and J by 0 bases, with 14 bases left in between. This CDR3 spans 16 amino acids.

This clone has just one count. The rearrangement uses TRBV7-8 and TRBJ2-3; D is uncertain. There are 15 residues in the CDR3. The V gene's germline CDR1 is SGHVS and CDR2 FQNEAQ. The germline V and J ends were trimmed by 2 bases and 5 bases, with 14 bases remaining between them. CDR3 sequence (DNA): TGTGCCAGCAGCTTATTTAACCGGGTGAAAGATACGCAGTATTTT. This translates into CASSLFNRVKDTQYF.

J is TRBJ2-7 and V is TRBV6-5; TRBD2 might be the D (6 bases). The CDR3 is 14 amino acids. Germline V gives CDR1 MNHEY, CDR2 SVGAGI. The V end was cut by 6 bases, the J end by 5 bases, with 17 bases between. CDR3 nucleotide sequence: TGTGCCAGCAGCCCCTCGGAGGGTACACACGAGCAGTACTTC. Translation gives CASSPSEGTHEQYF.

This sequence joins TRBV27 and TRBJ1-4, with 8 bases aligning to TRBD1. Trimming took 5 bases from V and 4 from J; bases not matched to a gene: 3. There are 14 residues in the CDR3. Germline lookup yields CDR1 MNHEY and CDR2 SMNVEV (reference sequence). CDR3 in amino acids: CASSADRDNEKLFF. The CDR3 region has the DNA TGTGCCAGCAGTGCGGACAGGGATAATGAAAAACTGTTTTTT.

V and J are TRBV2 and TRBJ1-2; D not resolved. The germline V gene encodes CDR1 SNHLY and CDR2 FYNNEI. With 8 bases removed from V and 8 bases from J, the gap between germline ends came to 12 bases. The CDR3 is 11 residues long. CDR3 amino acids: CASRASWGYTF. In DNA, the CDR3 is TGTGCCAGCCGTGCCAGTTGGGGCTACACCTTC.

The V gene is TRBV19, the J gene TRBJ1-5, with a possible D match to TRBD1 (5 bases). This CDR3 contains 14 residues. The V gene lost 2 bases and the J gene lost 7 bases, with 12 bases spanning the gap. Germline CDR1 LNHDA, CDR2 SQIVND (reference sequence). CDR3: CASSIRGAGQPQHF. CDR3 nucleotides: TGTGCCAGTAGTATAAGGGGCGCAGGGCAGCCCCAGCATTTT.

This clone was recorded once. V gene TRBV25-1 combines with J gene TRBJ2-1; D possibly corresponds to TRBD2 (5 bases). CDR1 MGHDK and CDR2 SYGVNS come from the germline V gene. CDR3 length equals 16 residues. Trimming left V 2 bases short and J 13 bases short, with 24 bases between. Here the CDR3 DNA reads TGTGCCAGCAGTGAAATCAGTGTGGGCGGGCCCGCGAGACAGTTCTTC. It yields the protein CASSEISVGGPARQFF.

The genes are TRBV19 and TRBJ1-5; 9 nucleotides match TRBD1. The CDR3 is 16 residues long. From germline, CDR1 is LNHDA and CDR2 SQIVND (reference sequence). With V trimmed by 5 bases and J by 6 bases, 11 bases remained unmatched. CDR3 bases: TGTGCCAGTAGTCTTACCCGGGACAGGGTTGGTCAGCCCCAGCATTTT. Protein product: CASSLTRDRVGQPQHF.

V and J are TRBV15 and TRBJ2-3; 8 bases are shared with TRBD2. CDR1 is LNHNV, CDR2 YYDKDF, per germline (reference sequence). The CDR3 has 15 amino acids. V shed 3 bases, J shed 5 bases, and the junction held 7 bases outside the gene matches. CDR3 protein: CATSRTSGRLDTQYF. DNA for the CDR3: TGTGCCACCAGCAGGACAAGCGGGAGACTAGATACGCAGTATTTT.

This rearrangement joins TRBV19 to TRBJ2-1, with D hard to call. The CDR3 is 13 residues long. The V gene lost 0 bases and the J gene lost 6 bases, with 6 bases spanning the gap. CDR1 and CDR2 from the germline V gene are LNHDA and SQIVND (reference sequence). The CDR3 DNA reads TGTGCCAGTAGTATAGATCGAGGCAATGAGCAGTTCTTC. It translates to CASSIDRGNEQFF.

The chain uses TRBV5-1 and TRBJ1-2, with D unclear. V lost 5 bases and J 2 bases, leaving 7 bases between the germline ends. The CDR3 contains 12 residues. Germline V gene lookup returns CDR1 SGHRS and CDR2 YFSETQ. The CDR3 sequence: CASRRPNYGYTF. In DNA form, the CDR3 reads TGCGCCAGCAGGAGGCCGAACTATGGCTACACCTTC.

The chain joins TRBV10-3 to TRBJ1-1; D gene unclear. The germline gives CDR1 ENHRY, CDR2 SYGVKD. V was clipped by 0 bases and J by 10 bases, with 9 bases between them. This CDR3 contains 12 residues. The CDR3 DNA follows: TGTGCCATCAGTGAGTCGGTGAGTGTAGCTTTCTTT. Translating it yields CAISESVSVAFF.

V usage is TRBV7-9 and J usage is TRBJ2-2; tentatively, D is TRBD1 (5 bases). This CDR3 region has 15 residues. The germline gives CDR1 SEHNR, CDR2 FQNEAQ (reference sequence). V was clipped by 3 bases and J by 8 bases, with 16 bases between them. The CDR3 reads CASSFIAGYHGELFF. The CDR3 bases are TGTGCCAGCAGCTTCATTGCAGGGTATCATGGGGAGCTGTTTTTT.

The chain carries TRBV5-1 and TRBJ2-7; 11 bases align to TRBD1. The ends lost 3 bases at V and 2 bases at J; junction bases unmatched: 7. The CDR3 consists of 16 residues. Germline CDR1 is SGHRS and CDR2 is YFSETQ. Here the CDR3 reads CASSSKQDRGPYEQYF. The CDR3 DNA follows: TGCGCCAGCAGCTCAAAACAGGACAGGGGGCCCTACGAGCAGTACTTC.

The chain recombines TRBV5-1 with TRBJ2-3, with a tentative D call TRBD1 (6 bases). CDR3 length equals 14 residues. The ends were cut back, 5 bases at V and 1 base at J, with 11 bases in the middle. The germline CDR1 and CDR2 sequences are SGHRS and YFSETQ. The CDR3 DNA reads TGCGCCAGCAGACCGGGACAACGCACAGATACGCAGTATTTT. Translated, it gives CASRPGQRTDTQYF.

V gene TRBV5-1 combines with J gene TRBJ2-7, with D perhaps matching TRBD1 (5 bases). V was cut by 4 bases and J by 2 bases, with 16 bases left in between. Germline CDR1 and CDR2: SGHRS and YFSETQ. This CDR3 has 15 residues. The CDR3 region is CASSVDVRETYEQYF. In DNA form, the CDR3 reads TGCGCCAGCAGCGTGGACGTCAGGGAAACCTACGAGCAGTACTTC.

V gene TRBV10-3 combines with J gene TRBJ2-7; TRBD1 aligns across 10 bases. The V segment lost 6 bases and the J segment 1 base; nucleotides outside the gene matches: 3. This CDR3 spans 14 amino acids. Germline values: CDR1 ENHRY, CDR2 SYGVKD. CDR3 amino acids: CAISLDRGSYEQYF. As DNA, the CDR3 is TGTGCCATCAGCCTGGACAGGGGGTCCTACGAGCAGTACTTC.

V and J are TRBV12-5 and TRBJ2-6; weak D call: TRBD2 (5 bases). V was clipped by 4 bases and J by 1 base, with 14 bases between them. The CDR3 contains 17 residues. Germline V CDR1 and CDR2: LGHNT, FRNRAP. CDR3 coding DNA: TGTGCTAGTGGTTCGAACTCGGGAATATCTGGGGCCAACGTCCTGACTTTC. Translated: CASGSNSGISGANVLTF.

The chain is built from TRBV5-8 and TRBJ2-7; TRBD1 matches at 10 bases. The germline CDR1 and CDR2 sequences are SGHTS and YDEGEE. Trimming took 7 bases from V and 4 from J; bases not matched to a gene: 5. The CDR3 consists of 13 residues. CDR3 bases: TGTGCCAGCGGAGGGGGACAGGGGTACGAGCAGTACTTC. It is translated as CASGGGQGYEQYF.

V and J are TRBV7-9 and TRBJ1-4; the D gene is possibly TRBD1 (5 bases). The V end lost 2 bases, the J end lost 8 bases, and 9 bases lay between the germline ends. This CDR3 comprises 13 residues. Per germline, CDR1 SEHNR and CDR2 FQNEAQ (reference sequence). The CDR3: CASSLIKGEKLFF. In DNA, the CDR3 is TGTGCCAGCAGCTTAATTAAGGGGGAAAAACTGTTTTTT.

The rearrangement joins TRBV6-1 to TRBJ1-6; 9 bases are shared with TRBD1. The CDR3 length is 15 residues. CDR1 and CDR2 from the germline V gene are MNHNS and SASEGT. V gave up 6 bases and J gave up 8 bases; unmatched junction bases: 8. CDR3 nucleotide sequence: TGTGCCAGCAGGACCCCGGGACAGGGTTATTCACCCCTCCACTTT. It codes for CASRTPGQGYSPLHF.

The chain has TRBV7-6 and TRBJ1-1; TRBD1 might be the D (6 bases). Germline V gene lookup returns CDR1 SGHVS and CDR2 FNYEAQ. The V end lost 4 bases, the J end lost 1 base, and 13 bases lay between the germline ends. The CDR3 runs to 15 residues. The CDR3 spells CASSSSLTGNTEAFF. The CDR3 region has the DNA TGTGCCAGCAGCTCCAGCTTGACAGGGAACACTGAAGCTTTCTTT.